The 13 T cell receptor beta chains in this list originate from one sample, sequenced in a study of shared clonotypes between healthy human individuals. TCRdb keeps only in-frame clones here, not all; method: immunoSEQ multiplex PCR. The sample lists approximately 1,000,000 clones, about 72% occurring once. The sequenced sample was memory CD4+ T cells from PBMCs. Subset of the sample: CD45RA-negative fraction. These receptors were obtained from a man between 18 and 29 years old in good health. Some clones in this sample may be carry-over from other donors' samples.

For this clone: Other DNA variants within this sample encode the same CDR3. This chain joins TRBV6-5 and TRBJ2-3; 7 bases agree with TRBD1. The CDR3 sequence is 13 residues long. CDR1 and CDR2 (germline): MNHEY, SVGAGI. With V trimmed by 8 bases and J by 0 bases, 2 bases remained unmatched. This CDR3 reads CASRQGSTDTQYF. In DNA form, the CDR3 reads TGTGCCAGCCGACAGGGCAGCACAGATACGCAGTATTTT.

This clone was observed once. The chain employs TRBV5-1 and TRBJ2-6; 8 nucleotides agree with TRBD1. Germline loops: CDR1 SGHRS, CDR2 YFSETQ. The CDR3 is 19 amino acids. V was clipped by 1 base and J by 4 bases; unmatched bases: 13. This chain's CDR3 is CASSLYFGTGLGGANVLTF. The CDR3 bases are TGCGCCAGCAGCTTGTATTTTGGGACAGGCCTTGGAGGGGCCAACGTCCTGACTTTC.

This clone was seen only once. The V and J genes are TRBV11-3 and TRBJ2-1; D might be TRBD2 (5 bases). The CDR3 has 14 residues. Per the germline V gene, CDR1 is SGHNT and CDR2 is YENEEA. Trimming cost V 0 bases and J 5 bases, with 8 bases left between them. The CDR3 DNA follows: TGTGCCAGCAGCTTAGATCTAGCAGACAATGAGCAGTTCTTC. Its protein product is CASSLDLADNEQFF.

There are a few counts of this clone. The chain is built from TRBV4-1 and TRBJ1-4, with a tentative D call TRBD1 (5 bases). Trimming left V 4 bases short and J 7 bases short, with 16 bases between. CDR3 length: 15 residues. Germline V gene sequence: CDR1 MGHRA, CDR2 YSYEKL. The DNA of the CDR3 is TGCGCCAGCAGCCTTTCGTCTGGGGCAGGTGAAAAACTGTTTTTT. Its translation: CASSLSSGAGEKLFF.

This rearrangement joins TRBV6-5 to TRBJ2-5; no clear D. The CDR3 has 13 amino acids. Trimming left V 6 bases short and J 4 bases short, with 12 bases between. Germline lookup yields CDR1 MNHEY and CDR2 SVGAGI. The CDR3 spells CASSQQVGETQYF. The DNA of the CDR3 is TGTGCCAGCAGCCAACAAGTTGGAGAGACCCAGTACTTC.

This clone was observed a handful of times. The chain employs TRBV11-3 and TRBJ2-2; D possibly corresponds to TRBD2 (6 bases). Looked up from germline, CDR1 is SGHNT and CDR2 is YENEEA. V gave up 5 bases and J gave up 2 bases, with 12 bases separating them. CDR3 length: 15 residues. CDR3 sequence reads: CASSPRGTNTGELFF. The CDR3 bases are TGTGCCAGCAGCCCGAGAGGGACTAACACCGGGGAGCTGTTTTTT. Drawing the rest from reference TRBV11-3 and TRBJ2-2, the complete variable domain is EAGVVQSPRYKIIEKKQPVAFWCNPISGHNTLYWYLQNLGQGPELLIRYENEEAVDDSQLPKDRFSAERLKGVDSTLKIQPAELGDSAVYLCASSPRGTNTGELFFGEGSRLTVL.

This sequence joins TRBV4-2 and TRBJ2-7, with D maybe TRBD2 (6 bases). The V end lost 1 base, the J end lost 10 bases, and 11 bases lay between the germline ends. In germline, CDR1 is LGHNA, CDR2 YNFKEQ. The CDR3 sequence is 12 residues long. CDR3 nucleotide sequence: TGTGCCAGCAGCCAAGCTAGGGAGGTACAGTACTTC. Amino acids: CASSQAREVQYF.

V and J are TRBV19 and TRBJ2-7; TRBD1 agrees at 8 bases. The CDR3 runs 16 residues. J lost 3 bases, V lost 7 bases, and 14 bases had no gene match. Germline-derived CDR1 and CDR2 are LNHDA and SQIVND (reference sequence). The CDR3 bases are TGTGCCAGTACTCCACGGGGGAACAGGGGGGACTACGAGCAGTACTTC. The encoded protein is CASTPRGNRGDYEQYF.

This clone was detected once. The chain uses TRBV25-1 and TRBJ2-5; D unclear. The germline CDR1 and CDR2 sequences are MGHDK and SYGVNS. The CDR3 totals 15 residues. Trimming pared 2 bases from V and 0 bases from J, leaving 10 bases between. Here the CDR3 reads CASSEGQNYQETQYF. CDR3 bases: TGTGCCAGCAGTGAAGGGCAGAACTACCAAGAGACCCAGTACTTC. Supplemented by reference TRBV25-1 and TRBJ2-5, the full variable domain reads EADIYQTPRYLVIGTGKKITLECSQTMGHDKMYWYQQDPGMELHLIHYSYGVNSTEKGDLSSESTVSRIRTEHFPLTLESARPSHTSQYLCASSEGQNYQETQYFGPGTRLLVL.

V usage is TRBV18 and J usage is TRBJ2-7, with D maybe TRBD2 (5 bases). Germline CDR1 KGHSH, CDR2 LQKENI. CDR3 length: 13 amino acids. Trimming took 4 bases from V and 4 from J, leaving 11 bases between them. The CDR3 bases are TGTGCCAGCTCACTCAGCCGGGAATACGAGCAGTACTTC. Amino acids: CASSLSREYEQYF.

The chain has TRBV5-6 and TRBJ2-1; D remains ambiguous. V lost 6 bases and J 6 bases, leaving 16 bases between the germline ends. This CDR3 has 14 residues. Looked up from germline, CDR1 is SGHDT and CDR2 is YYEEEE. CDR3 nucleotides: TGTGCCAGCACGTCCCCGAAGGGTAGCAATGAGCAGTTCTTC. It is translated as CASTSPKGSNEQFF.

The chain has TRBV11-1 and TRBJ2-5; 8 bases are shared with TRBD2. V gave up 1 base and J gave up 5 bases; unmatched junction bases: 9. CDR1 SGHAT and CDR2 FQDESV come from the germline V gene (reference sequence). This CDR3 comprises 16 residues. The CDR3 spells CASSLVGGLDLETQYF. In nucleotides, the CDR3 is TGTGCCAGCAGCTTAGTTGGGGGACTAGATTTGGAGACCCAGTACTTC.

This chain links TRBV19 with TRBJ2-7; 7 bases match TRBD2. Trimming at V came to 6 bases and at J to 2 bases, leaving 7 bases not matched to a gene. CDR1 and CDR2 (germline): LNHDA, SQIVND (reference sequence). The CDR3 length is 14 residues. DNA for the CDR3: TGTGCCAGTAGAACTAGCGCGACCACCTACGAGCAGTACTTC. Protein sequence: CASRTSATTYEQYF. The entire variable domain, with the rest obtained from reference TRBV19 and TRBJ2-7, is as follows: DGGITQSPKYLFRKEGQNVTLSCEQNLNHDAMYWYRQDPGQGLRLIYYSQIVNDFQKGDIAEGYSVSREKKESFPLTVTSAQKNPTAFYLCASRTSATTYEQYFGPGTRLTVT.